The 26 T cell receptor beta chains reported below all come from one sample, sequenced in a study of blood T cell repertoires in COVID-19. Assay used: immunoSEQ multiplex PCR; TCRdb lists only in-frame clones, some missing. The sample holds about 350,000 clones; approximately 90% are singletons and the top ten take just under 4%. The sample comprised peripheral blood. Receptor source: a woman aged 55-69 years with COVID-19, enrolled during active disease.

The CDR3 here is CASSSGQGKNQPQHF. The CDR3 DNA sequence: TGTGCCAGCAGCTCGGGACAGGGAAAGAATCAGCCCCAGCATTTT. V and J are TRBV7-8 and TRBJ1-5, with TRBD1 matching 9 bases. J gave up 4 bases and V 4 bases, and 5 bases lay outside the gene matches. The CDR3 sequence is 15 residues long. Germline V lookup: CDR1 SGHVS, CDR2 FQNEAQ. Combining the CDR3 with reference TRBV7-8 and TRBJ1-5 gives the whole variable domain GAGVSQSPRYKVAKRGQDVALRCDPISGHVSLFWYQQALGQGPEFLTYFQNEAQLDKSGLPSDRFFAERPEGSVSTLKIQRTQQEDSAVYLCASSSGQGKNQPQHFGDGTRLSIL.

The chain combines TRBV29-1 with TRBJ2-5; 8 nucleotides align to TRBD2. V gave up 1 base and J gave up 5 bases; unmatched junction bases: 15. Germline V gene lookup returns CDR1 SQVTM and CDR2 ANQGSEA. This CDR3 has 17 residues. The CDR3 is CSVEGLGSTGGRETQYF. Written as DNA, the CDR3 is TGCAGCGTTGAAGGCCTTGGGTCGACGGGGGGGCGTGAGACCCAGTACTTC.

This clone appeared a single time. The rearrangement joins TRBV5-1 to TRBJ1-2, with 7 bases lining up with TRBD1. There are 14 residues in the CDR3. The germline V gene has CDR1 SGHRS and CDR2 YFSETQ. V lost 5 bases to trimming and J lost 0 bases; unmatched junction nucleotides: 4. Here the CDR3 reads CASRATGSNYGYTF. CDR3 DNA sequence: TGCGCCAGCAGGGCGACAGGGTCTAACTATGGCTACACCTTC.

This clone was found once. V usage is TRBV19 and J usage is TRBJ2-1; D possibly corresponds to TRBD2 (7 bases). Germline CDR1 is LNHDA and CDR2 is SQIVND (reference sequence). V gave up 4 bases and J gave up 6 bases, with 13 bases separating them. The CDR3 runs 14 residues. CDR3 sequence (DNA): TGTGCCAGTAGTAGGGGGGGCGCGGGCAATGAGCAGTTCTTC. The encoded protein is CASSRGGAGNEQFF.

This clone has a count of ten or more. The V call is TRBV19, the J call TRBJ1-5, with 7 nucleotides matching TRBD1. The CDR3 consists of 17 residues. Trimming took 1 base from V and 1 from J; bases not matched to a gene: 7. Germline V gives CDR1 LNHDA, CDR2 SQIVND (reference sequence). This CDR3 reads CASSIVGMGQSNQPQHF. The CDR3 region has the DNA TGTGCCAGTAGTATAGTGGGTATGGGACAGAGCAATCAGCCCCAGCATTTT.

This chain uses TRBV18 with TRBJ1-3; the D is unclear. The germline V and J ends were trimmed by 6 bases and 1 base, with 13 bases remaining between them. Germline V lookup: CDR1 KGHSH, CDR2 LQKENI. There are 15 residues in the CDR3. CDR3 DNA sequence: TGTGCCAGCTCGCCCGAGAGGGTTTCTGGAAACACCATATATTTT. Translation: CASSPERVSGNTIYF.

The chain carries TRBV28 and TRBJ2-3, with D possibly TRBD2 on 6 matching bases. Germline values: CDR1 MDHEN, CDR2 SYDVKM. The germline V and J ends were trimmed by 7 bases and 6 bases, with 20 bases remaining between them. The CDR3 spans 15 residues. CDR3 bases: TGTGCCAGCATCAGACAAGGAGGGGTCCGGGATACGCAGTATTTT. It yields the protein CASIRQGGVRDTQYF.

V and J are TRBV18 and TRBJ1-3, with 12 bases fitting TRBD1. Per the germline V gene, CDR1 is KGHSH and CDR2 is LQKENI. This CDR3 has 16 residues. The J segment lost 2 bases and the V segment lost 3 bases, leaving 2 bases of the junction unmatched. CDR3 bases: TGTGCCAGCTCACCGGGACAGGGGGCCGCTGGAAACACCATATATTTT. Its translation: CASSPGQGAAGNTIYF.

The CDR3 DNA reads TGTGCCAGCAGCTTTTACCGCGGGGGGAGCTACAATGAGCAGTTCTTC. Its translation is CASSFYRGGSYNEQFF. The chain uses TRBV11-2 and TRBJ2-1, with 8 bases matching TRBD2. Germline V CDR1 and CDR2: SGHAT, FQNNGV. V shed 3 bases and J 3 bases; nucleotides not matched to a gene: 7. The CDR3 length is 16 residues.

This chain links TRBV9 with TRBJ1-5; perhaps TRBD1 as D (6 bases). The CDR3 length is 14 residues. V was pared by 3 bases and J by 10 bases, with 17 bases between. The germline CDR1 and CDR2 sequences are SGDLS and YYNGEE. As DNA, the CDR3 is TGTGCCAGCAGCGCCACGGGGAAAGGGACACCCCAGCATTTT. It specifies CASSATGKGTPQHF. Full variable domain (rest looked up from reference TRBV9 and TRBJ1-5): DSGVTQTPKHLITATGQRVTLRCSPRSGDLSVYWYQQSLDQGLQFLIQYYNGEERAKGNILERFSAQQFPDLHSELNLSSLELGDSALYFCASSATGKGTPQHFGDGTRLSIL.

The CDR3 spells CASSTKGQGLYNSPLHF. The CDR3 DNA reads TGTGCCAGCAGTACCAAAGGACAGGGTCTCTATAATTCACCCCTCCACTTT. J is TRBJ1-6 and V is TRBV28, with TRBD1 matching 8 bases. V lost 5 bases to trimming and J lost 3 bases; unmatched junction nucleotides: 9. CDR3 size: 17 residues. CDR1 and CDR2 (germline): MDHEN, SYDVKM.

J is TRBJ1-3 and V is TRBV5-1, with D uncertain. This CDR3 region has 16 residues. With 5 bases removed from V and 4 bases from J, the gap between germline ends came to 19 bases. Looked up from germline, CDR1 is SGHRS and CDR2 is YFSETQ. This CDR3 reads CASSSVVGKPGNTIYF. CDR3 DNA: TGCGCCAGCAGTTCTGTCGTCGGGAAGCCAGGAAACACCATATATTTT.

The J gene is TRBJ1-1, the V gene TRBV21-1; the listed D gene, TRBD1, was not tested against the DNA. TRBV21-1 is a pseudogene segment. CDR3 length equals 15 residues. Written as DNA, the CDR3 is TGTGCCAGCAGCAAAGATGCCAGATCGAACACTGAAGCTTTCTTT. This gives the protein CASSKDARSNTEAFF.

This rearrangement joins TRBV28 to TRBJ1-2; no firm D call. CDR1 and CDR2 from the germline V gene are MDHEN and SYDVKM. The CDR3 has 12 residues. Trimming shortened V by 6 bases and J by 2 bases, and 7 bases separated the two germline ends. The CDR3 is CASRSPNYGYTF. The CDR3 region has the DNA TGTGCCAGCAGATCCCCAAACTATGGCTACACCTTC.

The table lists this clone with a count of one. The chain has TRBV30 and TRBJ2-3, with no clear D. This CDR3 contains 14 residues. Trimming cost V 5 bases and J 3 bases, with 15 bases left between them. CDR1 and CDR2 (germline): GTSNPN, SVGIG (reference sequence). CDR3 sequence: CAWVGHGMTDTQYF. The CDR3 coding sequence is TGTGCCTGGGTCGGTCACGGTATGACAGATACGCAGTATTTT.

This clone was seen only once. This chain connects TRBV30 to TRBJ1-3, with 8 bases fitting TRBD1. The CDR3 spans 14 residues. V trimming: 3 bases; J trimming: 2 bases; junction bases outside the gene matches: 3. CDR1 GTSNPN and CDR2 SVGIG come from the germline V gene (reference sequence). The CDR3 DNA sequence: TGTGCCTGGAGGGACAGGGTGACTGGAAACACCATATATTTT. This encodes CAWRDRVTGNTIYF. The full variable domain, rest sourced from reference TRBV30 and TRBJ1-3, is SQTIHQWPATLVQPVGSPLSLECTVEGTSNPNLYWYRQAAGRGLQLLFYSVGIGQISSEVPQNLSASRPQDRQFILSSKKLLLSDSGFYLCAWRDRVTGNTIYFGEGSWLTVV.

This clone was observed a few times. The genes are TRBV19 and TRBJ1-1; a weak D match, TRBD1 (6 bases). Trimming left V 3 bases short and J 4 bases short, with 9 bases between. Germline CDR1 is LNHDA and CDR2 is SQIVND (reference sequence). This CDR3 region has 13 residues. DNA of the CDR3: TGTGCCAGTAGTATTAACAGGGCCACTGAAGCTTTCTTT. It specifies CASSINRATEAFF.

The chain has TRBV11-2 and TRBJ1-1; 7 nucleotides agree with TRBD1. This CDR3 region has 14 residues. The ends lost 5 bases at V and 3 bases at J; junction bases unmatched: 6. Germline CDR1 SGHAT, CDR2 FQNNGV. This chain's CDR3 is CASSTTGFYTEAFF. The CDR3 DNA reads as TGTGCCAGCAGCACGACAGGGTTTTACACTGAAGCTTTCTTT.

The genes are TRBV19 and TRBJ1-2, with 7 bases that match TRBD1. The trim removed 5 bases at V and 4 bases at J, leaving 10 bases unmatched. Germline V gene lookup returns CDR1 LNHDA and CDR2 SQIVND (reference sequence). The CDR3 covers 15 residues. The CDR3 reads CASSSFGQVLYGYTF. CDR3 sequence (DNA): TGTGCCAGTAGTTCCTTTGGACAGGTGCTCTATGGCTACACCTTC.

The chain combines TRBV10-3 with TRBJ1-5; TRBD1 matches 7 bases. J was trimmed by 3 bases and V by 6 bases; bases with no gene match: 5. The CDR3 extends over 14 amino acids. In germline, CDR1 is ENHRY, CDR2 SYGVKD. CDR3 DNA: TGTGCCATCAGCCGGGACAGCCTCAATCAGCCCCAGCATTTT. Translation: CAISRDSLNQPQHF.

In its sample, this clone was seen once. The DNA of the CDR3 is TGTGCCAGCAGTGTGGACTACACTGAAGCTTTCTTT. Translation: CASSVDYTEAFF. The chain joins TRBV2 to TRBJ1-1; no firm D call. Germline V gene data show CDR1 as SNHLY and CDR2 as FYNNEI. This CDR3 contains 12 residues. The V gene lost 4 bases and the J gene lost 3 bases, with 6 bases spanning the gap.

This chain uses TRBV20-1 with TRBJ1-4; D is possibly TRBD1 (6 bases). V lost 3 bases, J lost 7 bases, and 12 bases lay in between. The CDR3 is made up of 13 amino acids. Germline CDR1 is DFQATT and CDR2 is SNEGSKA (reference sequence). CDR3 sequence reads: CSASKGVREKLFF. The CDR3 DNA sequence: TGCAGTGCTAGTAAGGGGGTGCGTGAAAAACTGTTTTTT.

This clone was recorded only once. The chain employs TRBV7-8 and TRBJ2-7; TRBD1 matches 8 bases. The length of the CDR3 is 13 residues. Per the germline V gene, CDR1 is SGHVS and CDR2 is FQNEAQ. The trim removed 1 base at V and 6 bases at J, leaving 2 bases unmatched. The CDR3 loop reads CASSLVGTGEQYF. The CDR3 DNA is TGTGCCAGCAGCTTAGTCGGGACAGGCGAGCAGTACTTC.

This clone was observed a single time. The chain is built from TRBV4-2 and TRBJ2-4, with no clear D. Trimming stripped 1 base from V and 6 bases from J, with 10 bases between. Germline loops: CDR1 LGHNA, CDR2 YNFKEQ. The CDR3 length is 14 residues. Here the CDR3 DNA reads TGTGCCAGCAGCCAAGGGGTCGGCGGAAACATTCAGTACTTC. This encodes CASSQGVGGNIQYF.

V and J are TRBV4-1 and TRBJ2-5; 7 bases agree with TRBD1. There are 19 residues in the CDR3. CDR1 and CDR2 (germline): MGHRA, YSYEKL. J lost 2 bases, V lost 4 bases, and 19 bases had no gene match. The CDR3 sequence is CASSPQAPSVTGLQETQYF. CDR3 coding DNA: TGCGCCAGCAGCCCCCAGGCCCCTTCCGTGACAGGGCTACAAGAGACCCAGTACTTC.

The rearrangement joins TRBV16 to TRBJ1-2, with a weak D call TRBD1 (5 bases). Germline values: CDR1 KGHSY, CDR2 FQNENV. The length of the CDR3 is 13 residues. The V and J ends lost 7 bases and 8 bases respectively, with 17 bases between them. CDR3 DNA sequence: TGTGCCAGCACCCTAAATCAGGGAGGCGGCTACACCTTC. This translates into CASTLNQGGGYTF.